Many counts were recorded for the clone carrying this T cell receptor (beta chain). Its antigen is as yet unknown. The V and J ends lost 4 bases and 4 bases respectively, with 13 bases between them. This CDR3 has 14 amino acids. The germline V gene has CDR1 SGHTA and CDR2 FQGNSA. The data derive from a study of T cell repertoires in cytomegalovirus infection. Study-level information: Both CMV infection and a matching HLA type were indicated by public TCR beta signatures. The study's findings and limits: Pooled public TCR beta family frequency picked out CMV carriers with the relevant HLA.

TCRdb recomputed calls from the reads with MiXCR, one row per CDR3 protein. The sample yields around 350,000 distinct CDR3 sequences, around 18% seen once. Sequencing was performed on PBMCs. The receptor was isolated from a human donor in good health (CMV status not recorded). Some clones in this sample may be carry-over from other donors' samples. V is TRBV7-2 and J is TRBJ2-5; D not certain. CDR3 in amino acids: CASSYRRFLETQYF. CDR3 DNA sequence: TGTGCCAGCAGCTATCGCCGTTTCCTAGAGACCCAGTACTTC.